A single sample is the source of the 10 T cell receptor beta chains below, sequenced in a study of patients and donors after allogeneic stem cell transplantation. TCRdb re-derived calls from the RT-PCR reads in MiXCR, one entry per CDR3 protein. The table shows approximately 200,000 distinct CDR3 sequences, with less than 50% occurring only once. The sample comprised blood, either unsorted or a sorted T cell fraction (not recorded which). These receptors were collected from a human donor who was either an allogeneic HSCT recipient or a stem cell or donor lymphocyte infusion donor (not recorded which). It is not recorded whose cells these are; they may come from a transplant donor.

The CDR3: CASSSRRGATNTGELFF. CDR3 coding DNA: TGTGCCAGCAGTAGCCGCAGGGGCGCGACGAACACCGGGGAGCTGTTTTTT. The chain employs TRBV6-6 and TRBJ2-2, with D possibly being TRBD1 (6 bases). V was pared by 5 bases and J by 0 bases, with 16 bases between. Germline CDR1 reads MNHNY; CDR2 reads SVGAGI (reference sequence). The CDR3 extends over 17 amino acids.

The J gene is TRBJ1-3, the V gene TRBV10-3; D uncertain. In germline, CDR1 is ENHRY, CDR2 SYGVKD. V lost 6 bases to trimming and J lost 0 bases, with 9 bases between them. The CDR3 runs 14 residues. The CDR3 DNA reads TGTGCCATCAGGGGGAGTATCTCTGGAAACACCATATATTTT. It encodes CAIRGSISGNTIYF.

This clonotype came up a few times. V is TRBV5-1 and J is TRBJ2-5; 11 bases are shared with TRBD1. J lost 4 bases, V lost 0 bases, and 2 bases had no gene match. Germline V lookup: CDR1 SGHRS, CDR2 YFSETQ. This CDR3 spans 15 amino acids. In nucleotides, the CDR3 is TGCGCCAGCAGCTTGGAAGGGACAGGGGGAGAGACCCAGTACTTC. This sequence encodes CASSLEGTGGETQYF.

This clonotype was found a few times. The chain combines TRBV25-1 with TRBJ1-1, with TRBD1 identical over 9 bases. V trimming: 6 bases; J trimming: 3 bases; junction bases outside the gene matches: 8. This CDR3 spans 15 amino acids. Germline loops: CDR1 MGHDK, CDR2 SYGVNS. The CDR3 sequence: CASRAGTGWDTEAFF. In DNA form, the CDR3 reads TGTGCCAGCAGAGCCGGGACAGGGTGGGACACTGAAGCTTTCTTT.

This clonotype has only one observation. The chain carries TRBV28 and TRBJ2-5; D is perhaps TRBD1 (5 bases). Trimming cost V 6 bases and J 5 bases, with 22 bases left between them. This CDR3 is built from 16 residues. Germline V CDR1 and CDR2: MDHEN, SYDVKM. CDR3: CASSRTPQGTWETQYF. As DNA, the CDR3 is TGTGCCAGCAGCCGAACTCCCCAGGGAACTTGGGAGACCCAGTACTTC.

The gene calls are TRBV29-1 and TRBJ1-1; D is undetermined. The CDR3 contains 14 residues. Trimming took 6 bases from V and 0 from J, leaving 14 bases between them. CDR1 and CDR2 (germline): SQVTM, ANQGSEA. CDR3 coding DNA: TGCAGCGTGGGCGGTTCCGGGCTGAACACTGAAGCTTTCTTT. Translating gives CSVGGSGLNTEAFF.

The V call is TRBV7-9, the J call TRBJ1-1; maybe TRBD1 (5 bases). This CDR3 spans 17 amino acids. CDR1 is SEHNR, CDR2 FQNEAQ, per germline (reference sequence). Trimming shortened V by 0 bases and J by 4 bases, and 18 bases separated the two germline ends. CDR3 nucleotide sequence: TGTGCCAGCAGCTTAGCGGCAGGGTCACTAGAAGCCACTGAAGCTTTCTTT. This codes for CASSLAAGSLEATEAFF.

The V and J genes are TRBV5-4 and TRBJ2-1; 8 positions match TRBD2. Germline CDR1 is SGHNT and CDR2 is YYREEE (reference sequence). The ends lost 5 bases at V and 4 bases at J; junction bases unmatched: 8. The length of the CDR3 is 15 residues. This CDR3 is CASRERGGRYNEQFF. The CDR3 DNA follows: TGTGCCAGCAGGGAACGGGGGGGGCGATACAATGAGCAGTTCTTC.

The chain links TRBV4-1 to TRBJ2-1; TRBD2 agrees at 9 bases. J was trimmed by 6 bases and V by 4 bases; bases with no gene match: 4. The CDR3 contains 14 residues. Germline CDR1 MGHRA, CDR2 YSYEKL. DNA for the CDR3: TGCGCCAGCAGCCTCTGGACTAGCGCCAATGAGCAGTTCTTC. This encodes CASSLWTSANEQFF.

This clonotype was picked up a small number of times. This sequence joins TRBV12-3 or TRBV12-4 and TRBJ1-5, with unresolved D. The CDR3 contains 14 residues. V lost 3 bases to trimming and J lost 2 bases, with 8 bases between them. CDR3 sequence: CASSFTGRNQPQHF. The DNA for the CDR3 is TGTGCCAGCAGTTTCACGGGCCGCAATCAGCCCCAGCATTTT.